This T cell receptor (beta chain) was retrieved from a study of beta chain features in type 1 diabetes. Study-wide findings and caveats: Sequencing from cDNA could over-represent high-TCR-expressing cells. Any PCR bias toward short templates would affect both groups alike. The study found moderately but significantly shorter TCRB CDR3s in all four CD4+ subsets of Type 1 diabetes patients.

The whole isolated RNA underwent reverse transcription, so sequencing captured expressed TCRB transcripts. Some clones are missing from TCRdb's copy, which holds only in-frame ones; the method was immunoSEQ multiplex PCR. Of about 340,000 clones listed, around 8.5% are singletons. The authors obtained over 95% purity in all sorted populations. The CDR3 sequence is 13 residues long. Trimming stripped 1 base from V and 13 bases from J, with 11 bases between. CDR1 and CDR2 (germline): MGHDK, SYGVNS. Only a few counts were recorded for this clone. Its antigen is currently unknown. The sequenced sample consisted of central memory CD4+ T cells from blood. This TCR derives from a man aged 25 to 40 with type 1 diabetes. V gene TRBV25-1 combines with J gene TRBJ1-6; weak D call: TRBD1 (5 bases). CDR3 residues: CASSEWGETPLHF. CDR3 DNA: TGTGCCAGCAGTGAATGGGGGGAAACCCCCCTCCACTTT.